The source of this T cell receptor beta chain is a study of T-cell reconstitution after alpha-beta-depleted transplantation in children. A library of TCRbeta sequences, prepared with unique molecular identifiers, was generated. TCRdb re-analysed the PCR reads in MiXCR, keeping a single row per CDR3 protein. The table includes 600,000 to 700,000 distinct CDR3 sequences, approximately 16% detected once. Trimming left V 3 bases short and J 0 bases short, with 8 bases between. The CDR3 runs to 14 residues. Germline CDR1 reads MNHEY; CDR2 reads SVGAGI. This clonotype has a handful of counts. This TCR came from a human donor who donated a stem cell graft to a child with acute myeloid leukemia. The chain has TRBV6-5 and TRBJ1-1; D unresolved. Here the sequenced sample was PBMCs from the stem cell graft donor, taken from the stem cell graft. CDR3 sequence (DNA): TGTGCCAGCAGTTATAGGGCAATGAACACTGAAGCTTTCTTT. This codes for CASSYRAMNTEAFF.